These 17 T cell receptor beta chains share one sample of origin, sequenced in a study of CD8 T cells in ankylosing spondylitis. Study-level results: Seemingly characteristic of ankylosing spondylitis blood was a TCR beta motif consisting of about 8 highly homologous variants.

In TCRdb, the 5' RACE reads were re-called with MiXCR into one record per CDR3 protein. Among roughly 670,000 distinct CDR3 sequences listed, about 20% were seen once. Their cognate antigens are unknown. The source material was blood, either unsorted or a sorted T cell fraction (not recorded which). The receptors originated from a male donor with ankylosing spondylitis.

This clonotype was recorded a few times. A read error is possible here, since a much larger clone lies one base away. V gene TRBV7-2 combines with J gene TRBJ2-1; tentatively, D is TRBD1 (6 bases). Trimming left V 1 base short and J 2 bases short, with 9 bases between. This CDR3 spans 15 amino acids. The germline V gene has CDR1 SGHTA and CDR2 FQGNSA. The DNA for the CDR3 is TGTGCCAGCAGCTTAGGGACAGAAGCCTACAATGAGCAGTTCTTC. Its translation: CASSLGTEAYNEQFF.

The chain links TRBV29-1 to TRBJ2-1; D remains unclear. V lost 2 bases, J lost 12 bases, and 8 bases lay in between. Germline V gene sequence: CDR1 SQVTM, CDR2 ANQGSEA. The CDR3 loop spans 10 amino acids. The CDR3 nucleotides read TGCAGCGTTGAATTAATGGGGCAGTTCTTC. Encoded protein: CSVELMGQFF.

This clonotype was seen only a few times. The chain has TRBV9 and TRBJ2-1; D possibly matches TRBD1 or TRBD2 (5 bases each). The CDR3 is 15 amino acids. The germline gives CDR1 SGDLS, CDR2 YYNGEE. Trimming removed 4 bases at V and 8 bases at J, with 19 bases between. As DNA, the CDR3 is TGTGCCAGCAGCCCTCAGCCGGGGCCCAAAGATGAGCAGTTCTTC. Its protein product is CASSPQPGPKDEQFF.

In its sample, this clonotype was seen a few times. The V gene is TRBV2, the J gene TRBJ2-1; D is perhaps TRBD1 (5 bases). V was shortened by 6 bases and J by 3 bases, with 12 bases between the two germline ends. Germline CDR1 reads SNHLY; CDR2 reads FYNNEI. This CDR3 contains 14 residues. CDR3 in DNA: TGTGCCAGCAGACTGACAGACCACTACAATGAGCAGTTCTTC. Translating gives CASRLTDHYNEQFF.

This chain links TRBV7-9 with TRBJ1-1; no clear D. The CDR3 contains 14 residues. The germline V and J ends were trimmed by 8 bases and 4 bases, with 17 bases remaining between them. Germline V CDR1 and CDR2: SEHNR, FQNEAQ (reference sequence). This chain's CDR3 is CASGLVGWATEAFF. For the CDR3, the DNA is TGTGCCAGCGGATTGGTTGGATGGGCCACTGAAGCTTTCTTT.

This clonotype was observed a handful of times. J is TRBJ2-5 and V is TRBV20-1; TRBD2 matches at 12 bases. CDR3 length equals 15 residues. CDR1 is DFQATT and CDR2 is SNEGSKA in the germline V gene (reference sequence). Unmatched junction bases numbered 9, after V lost 5 bases and J lost 5 bases. CDR3 sequence reads: CSASRLAGVLETQYF. CDR3 DNA: TGCAGTGCTTCCAGACTAGCGGGGGTGCTGGAGACCCAGTACTTC.

This clonotype was seen a few times. V usage is TRBV5-6 and J usage is TRBJ2-7; D is possibly TRBD1 or TRBD2 (5 bases each). Germline V gene lookup returns CDR1 SGHDT and CDR2 YYEEEE. This CDR3 is 15 amino acids long. Trimming shortened V by 0 bases and J by 1 base, and 11 bases separated the two germline ends. The CDR3 here is CASSLARDLSYEQYF. CDR3 coding DNA: TGTGCCAGCAGCTTGGCCAGGGACCTATCCTACGAGCAGTACTTC.

The gene calls are TRBV7-2 and TRBJ2-7, with 7 bases identical to TRBD1. Trimming cost V 6 bases and J 1 base; bases outside gene matches: 6. CDR3 length: 14 residues. Germline CDR1 reads SGHTA; CDR2 reads FQGNSA. The CDR3 here is CASRRGPESYEQYF. CDR3 DNA sequence: TGTGCCAGCAGGAGGGGGCCTGAGTCCTACGAGCAGTACTTC.

The V and J genes are TRBV7-9 and TRBJ2-3; TRBD2 agrees at 12 bases. The CDR3 sequence is 17 residues long. V lost 7 bases to trimming and J lost 5 bases; unmatched junction nucleotides: 13. The germline V gene has CDR1 SEHNR and CDR2 FQNEAQ (reference sequence). The CDR3 DNA sequence: TGTGCCAGCACTCGGACTAGCGGGATCATCGGGAAAGATACGCAGTATTTT. It yields the protein CASTRTSGIIGKDTQYF.

This clonotype came up a few times. The chain recombines TRBV29-1 with TRBJ1-1; D remains unclear. CDR1 SQVTM and CDR2 ANQGSEA come from the germline V gene. The length of the CDR3 is 13 residues. V lost 6 bases, J lost 11 bases, and 22 bases lay in between. As DNA, the CDR3 is TGCAGCGTGGACGACACGGGCCGGCTGAGGGCTTTCTTT. Translating gives CSVDDTGRLRAFF.

The table lists this clonotype with a few counts. The chain is built from TRBV20-1 and TRBJ2-7; TRBD1 aligns across 8 bases. This CDR3 has 14 residues. Germline V gene data show CDR1 as DFQATT and CDR2 as SNEGSKA (reference sequence). The J segment lost 2 bases and the V segment lost 4 bases, leaving 7 bases of the junction unmatched. In DNA form, the CDR3 reads TGCAGTGCTAACTCGGACAGGGCCGCCTACGAGCAGTACTTC. Translated: CSANSDRAAYEQYF.

This clonotype was observed a handful of times. V gene TRBV6-5 combines with J gene TRBJ2-1, with TRBD1 identical over 9 bases. Germline values: CDR1 MNHEY, CDR2 SVGAGI. The CDR3 extends over 15 amino acids. V lost 4 bases, J lost 6 bases, and 7 bases stayed unmatched. CDR3 sequence: CASSSGGQGFNEQFF. The CDR3 DNA sequence: TGTGCCAGCAGTTCCGGTGGACAGGGGTTCAATGAGCAGTTCTTC.

This chain uses TRBV15 with TRBJ2-5; unclear D gene. Germline lookup yields CDR1 LNHNV and CDR2 YYDKDF (reference sequence). V shed 0 bases and J shed 3 bases, with 14 bases lying between them. The CDR3 contains 16 residues. The CDR3 reads CATSRDPGRPEETQYF. CDR3 nucleotide sequence: TGTGCCACCAGCAGAGACCCCGGACGCCCCGAAGAGACCCAGTACTTC.

This clonotype was picked up a small number of times. The chain is built from TRBV12-3 or TRBV12-4 and TRBJ2-2; D possibly corresponds to TRBD1 (5 bases). The CDR3 length is 14 residues. V was trimmed by 3 bases and J by 6 bases, leaving 11 bases between them. CDR3 region: CASSFLKGSGELFF. The CDR3 DNA follows: TGTGCCAGCAGTTTCTTGAAGGGGTCCGGGGAGCTGTTTTTT.

The rearrangement joins TRBV7-2 to TRBJ1-5; TRBD1 might be the D (6 bases). Between the trimmed V and J ends, which lost 5 bases and 3 bases, there was a span of 14 bases. Germline V gene data show CDR1 as SGHTA and CDR2 as FQGNSA. This CDR3 comprises 15 residues. CDR3 nucleotides: TGTGCCAGCAGCGGGGGGGGGCGGGACAATCAGCCCCAGCATTTT. This translates into CASSGGGRDNQPQHF.

The rearrangement uses TRBV7-6 and TRBJ2-2; D gene ambiguous. V was trimmed by 1 base and J by 5 bases, leaving 14 bases between them. The CDR3 totals 16 residues. CDR1 is SGHVS, CDR2 FNYEAQ, per germline. The CDR3 nucleotides read TGTGCCAGCAGCTTAGTACCGGATGTGGGGACCGGGGAGCTGTTTTTT. It encodes CASSLVPDVGTGELFF.

The chain combines TRBV12-3 or TRBV12-4 with TRBJ2-7; D unclear. Trimming shortened V by 6 bases and J by 0 bases, and 12 bases separated the two germline ends. The CDR3 is made up of 14 amino acids. The CDR3 sequence: CASSPRPSSYEQYF. Written as DNA, the CDR3 is TGTGCCAGCAGCCCGAGACCGAGCTCCTACGAGCAGTACTTC.